These 8 T cell receptor beta chains were sequenced from one sample in a study of blood T cell repertoires in COVID-19 (dated by TCRdb to the early 2020s). Library construction relied on the immunoSEQ multiplex PCR assay. The table was pulled from immuneACCESS by TCRdb, which kept in-frame rearrangements only. Such tables lose some clones; where checked, under half of the loss comes from unresolved V genes, and the rest has no known cause. This sample has about 180,000 clones in its table, and 88% of those were observed once. Of the sample, 9% to 10% is held by the ten largest clones. Sequenced material: PBMCs or T cells enriched from blood (not recorded which). All receptors come from a woman under 30 who had recovered from COVID-19.

The chain is built from TRBV3-1 (or the pseudogene TRBV3-2) and TRBJ2-1; TRBD1 is a possible D gene (5 bases). Trimming pared 4 bases from V and 8 bases from J, leaving 15 bases between. The germline V gene encodes CDR1 LGHDT and CDR2 YNNKEL (reference sequence). CDR3 size: 14 residues. CDR3 loop: CASSPRRGLDEQFF. Written as DNA, the CDR3 is TGTGCCAGCAGCCCCCGTAGGGGCTTGGATGAGCAGTTCTTC.

The chain recombines TRBV14 with TRBJ2-4, with D possibly matching TRBD1 (6 bases). The germline gives CDR1 SGHDN, CDR2 FVKESK. V lost 4 bases and J lost 3, with 19 bases in between. CDR3 size: 17 residues. CDR3 residues: CASSRTQGRLVKNIQYF. DNA of the CDR3: TGTGCCAGCAGCCGCACACAGGGAAGGCTGGTCAAAAACATTCAGTACTTC. The full variable domain, completed using reference TRBV14 and TRBJ2-4, is EAGVTQFPSHSVIEKGQTVTLRCDPISGHDNLYWYRRVMGKEIKFLLHFVKESKQDESGMPNNRFLAERTGGTYSTLKVQPAELEDSGVYFCASSRTQGRLVKNIQYFGAGTRLSVL.

V is TRBV2 and J is TRBJ2-6, with a weak D call TRBD2 (5 bases). Deletions cut 7 bases from V and 0 bases from J, with 13 bases between. CDR1 is SNHLY and CDR2 is FYNNEI in the germline V gene. This CDR3 is built from 16 residues. CDR3 DNA: TGTGCCAGCACCCCGGGGAGATACTCTGGGGCCAACGTCCTGACTTTC. Its protein product is CASTPGRYSGANVLTF.

In this sample, this clone turned up a few times. CDR3 sequence (DNA): TGTGCCAGCAGCCTTAGCGGGGGAGACTACGAGCAGTACTTC. As protein: CASSLSGGDYEQYF. V and J are TRBV7-9 and TRBJ2-7, with 9 positions matching TRBD2. This CDR3 comprises 14 residues. With 5 bases clipped from V and 3 bases from J, the junction kept 5 bases outside the gene matches. In germline, CDR1 is SEHNR, CDR2 FQNEAQ (reference sequence).

The rearrangement uses TRBV9 and TRBJ2-2; 7 bases map to TRBD2. CDR3 length: 16 amino acids. Germline V gives CDR1 SGDLS, CDR2 YYNGEE. The J segment lost 1 base and the V segment lost 3 bases, leaving 6 bases of the junction unmatched. CDR3 in amino acids: CASSDRGGVNTGELFF. The CDR3 nucleotides read TGTGCCAGCAGCGATCGCGGGGGAGTGAACACCGGGGAGCTGTTTTTT.

The V and J genes are TRBV11-2 and TRBJ2-2; TRBD1 matches 10 bases. Unmatched junction bases numbered 7, after V lost 4 bases and J lost 2 bases. The CDR3 contains 17 residues. CDR1 and CDR2 from the germline V gene are SGHAT and FQNNGV. The CDR3 reads CASSSHGDRGNTGELFF. DNA for the CDR3: TGTGCCAGCAGCTCACACGGGGACAGGGGTAACACCGGGGAGCTGTTTTTT.

The chain employs TRBV19 and TRBJ1-6, with D possibly TRBD1 on 5 matching bases. The CDR3 covers 14 residues. The germline V and J ends were trimmed by 5 bases and 8 bases, with 13 bases remaining between them. Germline loops: CDR1 LNHDA, CDR2 SQIVND (reference sequence). CDR3: CASSSVGRDSPLHF. In DNA, the CDR3 is TGTGCCAGTAGTTCCGTAGGCAGGGATTCACCCCTCCACTTT. The variable domain in full, with the rest retrieved from reference TRBV19 and TRBJ1-6, is DGGITQSPKYLFRKEGQNVTLSCEQNLNHDAMYWYRQDPGQGLRLIYYSQIVNDFQKGDIAEGYSVSREKKESFPLTVTSAQKNPTAFYLCASSSVGRDSPLHFGNGTRLTVT.

The gene calls are TRBV7-2 and TRBJ1-6, with D tentatively TRBD1 (5 bases). This CDR3 contains 17 residues. Germline values: CDR1 SGHTA, CDR2 FQGNSA. Trimming stripped 0 bases from V and 7 bases from J, with 16 bases between. The CDR3 is CASSLARGSQGNSPLHF. Written as DNA, the CDR3 is TGTGCCAGCAGCTTAGCGCGGGGAAGTCAGGGCAATTCACCCCTCCACTTT.